The 32 T cell receptor beta chains listed next were all sequenced from one sample in a study of T cells in Graves' hyperthyroidism and ophthalmopathy (dated by TCRdb to between 2019 and 2020). Receptors were amplified or captured by multiplex PCR. This sample was sequenced with an Illumina HiSeq 2000. Amplification of TCR beta CDR3 regions was carried out from RNA transcripts. A first-round RT-PCR of the TCR CDR3 used the HTBI primer set with the Qiagen OneStep RT-PCR kit. TCRdb applied fastp at Q25 and MiXCR to the public reads, then kept only in-frame beta chains. Rows with one shared CDR3 protein collapse into an entry with the most common genes and DNA. The sample contains hundreds of thousands of distinct CDR3 sequences, less than 20% of them found a single time. The ten largest make up 47% of the sample. The source material was blood. These TCRs come from a man between 35 and 55 years old with Graves' ophthalmopathy.

This clonotype showed up many times. The CDR3 coding sequence is TGTGCCAGCAGAGGGAGGGAAGTATCACCCCTCCACTTT. Amino acids: CASRGREVSPLHF. The chain carries TRBV13 and TRBJ1-6; D is undetermined. Trimming pared 6 bases from V and 10 bases from J, leaving 13 bases between. The germline gives CDR1 PRHDT, CDR2 FYEKMQ (reference sequence). The CDR3 is 13 amino acids. The full variable domain, its missing parts supplied by reference TRBV13 and TRBJ1-6, is AAGVIQSPRHLIKEKRETATLKCYPIPRHDTVYWYQQGPGQDPQFLISFYEKMQSDKGSIPDRFSAQQFSDYHSELNMSSLELGDSALYFCASRGREVSPLHFGNGTRLTVT.

This chain uses TRBV20-1 with TRBJ2-7, with a tentative D call TRBD2 (6 bases). V gave up 3 bases and J gave up 4 bases, with 16 bases separating them. The CDR3 extends over 14 amino acids. Germline V gives CDR1 DFQATT, CDR2 SNEGSKA (reference sequence). As DNA, the CDR3 is TGCAGTGCTAGCGTGACTCCCGGGAGTTACGAGCAGTACTTC. Translating it yields CSASVTPGSYEQYF.

This clonotype was counted a single time. At one end, the junction sequence differs from germline, possibly due to a read error. This chain uses TRBV28 with TRBJ2-5; 7 nucleotides agree with TRBD1. Germline CDR1 is MDHEN and CDR2 is SYDVKM. This CDR3 has 15 amino acids. The CDR3 nucleotides are TGTGCCAGCAGTCTCCGGGACAGATTCCAAGAGACCCCGTACTTC. Translating it yields CASSLRDRFQETPYF.

The chain has TRBV6-5 and TRBJ2-5; TRBD2 aligns across 11 bases. The V gene end was trimmed by 4 bases and the J gene end by 3 bases; junction bases not matched to a gene: 4. This CDR3 spans 15 amino acids. Per the germline V gene, CDR1 is MNHEY and CDR2 is SVGAGI. The CDR3 sequence: CASSSLGLAEETQYF. CDR3 DNA sequence: TGTGCCAGCAGTTCCCTGGGACTAGCGGAAGAGACCCAGTACTTC.

This clonotype appeared once. The chain uses TRBV7-3 and TRBJ2-7; 14 bases fit TRBD2. The CDR3 spans 17 residues. Germline CDR1 reads SGHTA; CDR2 reads FQGTGA. The V segment lost 0 bases and the J segment 5 bases; nucleotides outside the gene matches: 6. CDR3: CASSLTPGLAGENEQYF. CDR3 coding DNA: TGTGCCAGCAGCTTAACTCCGGGACTAGCGGGAGAAAACGAGCAGTACTTC.

The V call is TRBV7-6, the J call TRBJ2-3, with D unresolved. The germline V gene encodes CDR1 SGHVS and CDR2 FNYEAQ. There are 14 residues in the CDR3. Trimming pared 2 bases from V and 4 bases from J, leaving 10 bases between. CDR3 sequence reads: CASSLLALADTQYF. CDR3 DNA sequence: TGTGCCAGCAGCTTATTAGCCCTAGCAGATACGCAGTATTTT.

This clonotype was detected ten times or more. CDR3 residues: CASSQDQVGTGYHTEAFF. The CDR3 bases are TGTGCCAGCAGCCAAGATCAGGTTGGGACAGGGTATCACACTGAAGCTTTCTTT. The chain has TRBV3-1 and TRBJ1-1, with 9 positions matching TRBD1. This CDR3 region has 18 residues. Germline V gene lookup returns CDR1 LGHDT and CDR2 YNNKEL (reference sequence). Germline trimming cut 0 bases from V and 3 bases from J; bases unmatched to any gene: 11.

This clonotype occurred a few times. The chain employs TRBV6-1 and TRBJ1-4; D is perhaps TRBD1 (6 bases). The germline V gene encodes CDR1 MNHNS and CDR2 SASEGT. V gave up 5 bases and J gave up 8 bases, with 15 bases separating them. The CDR3 extends over 14 amino acids. Here the CDR3 reads CASSKTAQGEKLFF. DNA for the CDR3: TGTGCCAGCAGTAAGACAGCACAGGGAGAAAAACTGTTTTTT.

The rearrangement uses TRBV20-1 and TRBJ2-7; D uncertain. The V gene's germline CDR1 is DFQATT and CDR2 SNEGSKA (reference sequence). The CDR3 spans 12 residues. The V end lost 3 bases, the J end lost 3 bases, and 9 bases lay between the germline ends. CDR3 protein: CSASAGDYEQYF. The CDR3 DNA reads TGCAGTGCTAGCGCTGGGGACTACGAGCAGTACTTC.

Ten or more counts support this clonotype. CDR3 protein: CASSYSPTNYGYTF. CDR3 sequence (DNA): TGTGCCAGCAGTTACTCTCCAACTAACTATGGCTACACCTTC. The chain links TRBV6-2 or TRBV6-3 to TRBJ1-2; D remains ambiguous. CDR1 and CDR2 (germline): MNHEY, SVGEGT. CDR3 length: 14 amino acids. The V gene lost 0 bases and the J gene lost 0 bases, with 5 bases spanning the gap.

Of note for this clonotype: A much larger clone lies a single base off, so this may be a read error. The chain is built from TRBV6-2 or TRBV6-3 and TRBJ1-6; D remains ambiguous. This CDR3 contains 13 residues. Germline V gene lookup returns CDR1 MNHEY and CDR2 SVGEGT. Between the trimmed V and J ends, which lost 8 bases and 9 bases, there was a span of 14 bases. This CDR3 reads CASRQERGSPLHF. CDR3 DNA sequence: TGTGCCAGCCGGCAGGAGAGAGGTTCACCCCTCCACTTT.

In its sample, this clonotype was seen many times. V is TRBV7-8 and J is TRBJ2-5; 7 bases match TRBD2. Germline assignment: CDR1 SGHVS and CDR2 FQNEAQ. The CDR3 is 16 amino acids. The V and J ends lost 7 bases and 4 bases, in that order; junction bases with no gene match: 15. For the CDR3, the DNA is TGTGCCAGCAATCACCTAGCGGAAACAAGAAGAGAGACCCAGTACTTC. It specifies CASNHLAETRRETQYF.

This clonotype was observed at least ten times. The limits of the CDR3 on the DNA are not certain, so only TCRdb's listed CDR3 is given. This chain connects TRBV28 to TRBJ1-2; the D call in the table, TRBD1, was not verified against the DNA. The germline V gene has CDR1 MDHEN and CDR2 SYDVKM. The CDR3 spans 12 residues, counting both ends. The chain's CDR3 is CASSFGQGTGTF.

This clonotype showed up many times. The chain combines TRBV30 with TRBJ2-7; TRBD1 might be the D (5 bases). This CDR3 spans 13 amino acids. The germline V gene has CDR1 GTSNPN and CDR2 SVGIG (reference sequence). The V and J ends lost 1 base and 3 bases respectively, with 10 bases between them. The CDR3 protein is CAWSGGGSYEQYF. CDR3 nucleotide sequence: TGTGCCTGGAGTGGGGGCGGTAGCTACGAGCAGTACTTC.

In this sample, this clonotype turned up many times. The chain employs TRBV27 and TRBJ2-1; TRBD2 aligns across 14 bases. The CDR3 is 20 amino acids. V was pared by 7 bases and J by 0 bases, with 14 bases of the junction left unmatched. Germline V CDR1 and CDR2: MNHEY, SMNVEV (reference sequence). CDR3 in DNA: TGTGCCAGCATCCTTCGCGGGACTAGCGGGAGCGCCAGCTCCTACAATGAGCAGTTCTTC. Translated, it gives CASILRGTSGSASSYNEQFF.

This clonotype was counted ten times or more. V usage is TRBV30 and J usage is TRBJ2-1; the match to TRBD2 covers 8 bases. The CDR3 is 15 residues long. Trimming took 1 base from V and 0 from J; bases not matched to a gene: 2. The germline gives CDR1 GTSNPN, CDR2 SVGIG (reference sequence). CDR3 coding DNA: TGTGCCTGGAGTGAAGGGACTAGCTCCTACAATGAGCAGTTCTTC. Its translation: CAWSEGTSSYNEQFF.

This clonotype came up many times. The J gene is TRBJ1-5, the V gene TRBV5-5; 9 bases map to TRBD1. The ends lost 3 bases at V and 6 bases at J; junction bases unmatched: 7. The CDR3 is 15 amino acids. Germline lookup yields CDR1 SGHKS and CDR2 YYEKEE (reference sequence). The CDR3 loop is CASSSTGGGPQPQHF. CDR3 sequence (DNA): TGTGCCAGCAGCTCAACAGGGGGCGGCCCTCAGCCCCAGCATTTT.

This clonotype has ten or more counts. The chain joins TRBV28 to TRBJ2-4; TRBD2 matches at 7 bases. This CDR3 has 16 amino acids. Germline CDR1 MDHEN, CDR2 SYDVKM. Trimming cost V 5 bases and J 5 bases; bases outside gene matches: 12. CDR3 DNA sequence: TGTGCCAGCAGTGCCCTCCGGGGGAGGGAGCAAAACATTCAGTACTTC. Translating it yields CASSALRGREQNIQYF.

This clonotype occurred a few times. The gene calls are TRBV5-1 and TRBJ2-3, with D tentatively TRBD1 (5 bases). CDR1 and CDR2 from the germline V gene are SGHRS and YFSETQ. Trimming left V 7 bases short and J 1 base short, with 13 bases between. The CDR3 extends over 14 amino acids. DNA of the CDR3: TGCGCCAGCCGTGGGGCGTTAGGCACAGATACGCAGTATTTT. Amino acids: CASRGALGTDTQYF. The full variable domain, completed using reference TRBV5-1 and TRBJ2-3, is KAGVTQTPRYLIKTRGQQVTLSCSPISGHRSVSWYQQTPGQGLQFLFEYFSETQRNKGNFPGRFSGRQFSNSRSEMNVSTLELGDSALYLCASRGALGTDTQYFGPGTRLTVL.

The chain is built from TRBV6-1 and TRBJ2-5; no clear D gene. V was trimmed by 2 bases and J by 2 bases, leaving 12 bases between them. This CDR3 comprises 15 residues. Germline V lookup: CDR1 MNHNS, CDR2 SASEGT. In DNA, the CDR3 is TGTGCCAGCAGTGAACGGAAATTTGGGCAAGAGACCCAGTACTTC. This encodes CASSERKFGQETQYF.

This chain connects TRBV9 to TRBJ1-2; possibly TRBD1 for D (5 bases). The CDR3 extends over 13 amino acids. V was cut by 4 bases and J by 4 bases, with 11 bases left in between. The germline V gene has CDR1 SGDLS and CDR2 YYNGEE. Here the CDR3 DNA reads TGTGCCAGCAGCCCGTCGGGGGTCTATGGCTACACCTTC. Its translation: CASSPSGVYGYTF.

The sample holds many counts of this clonotype. The chain uses TRBV28 and TRBJ2-1; possible D gene TRBD2, 6 bases. V lost 6 bases to trimming and J lost 2 bases, with 20 bases between them. Germline V gives CDR1 MDHEN, CDR2 SYDVKM. The CDR3 has 17 amino acids. The CDR3 nucleotides are TGTGCCAGCAGCAGCGCAGCGGGCCCCACACCCTACAATGAGCAGTTCTTC. Translating gives CASSSAAGPTPYNEQFF.

V and J are TRBV7-9 and TRBJ2-3; D is possibly TRBD1 (6 bases). CDR3 size: 13 residues. Germline values: CDR1 SEHNR, CDR2 FQNEAQ (reference sequence). The ends were cut back, 11 bases at V and 2 bases at J, with 14 bases in the middle. The CDR3 nucleotides are TGTGCCGGGGGCCTGATGGTCACAGATACGCAGTATTTT. Residues: CAGGLMVTDTQYF.

Turning to this clonotype: Mismatch with germline at one junction end may stem from a read error. The rearrangement links TRBV28 to TRBJ1-2; 9 bases fit TRBD1. CDR3 size: 15 residues. Germline-derived CDR1 and CDR2 are MDHEN and SYDVKM. DNA for the CDR3: TGTGTCAGCAGTTTATTCAGGACAGGGGTGCTTGGCTACACCTTC. It yields the protein CVSSLFRTGVLGYTF.

This clonotype was counted ten times or more. The chain is built from TRBV30 and TRBJ1-2; D call uncertain. V was trimmed by 0 bases and J by 8 bases, leaving 10 bases between them. The CDR3 is 12 amino acids. The germline V gene has CDR1 GTSNPN and CDR2 SVGIG (reference sequence). CDR3 nucleotide sequence: TGTGCCTGGAGTGTAGGAGGGTACGGCTACACCTTC. Residues: CAWSVGGYGYTF.

J is TRBJ1-3 and V is TRBV14; no definite D call. The germline V gene has CDR1 SGHDN and CDR2 FVKESK. Trimming pared 4 bases from V and 2 bases from J, leaving 9 bases between. CDR3 length: 14 amino acids. As DNA, the CDR3 is TGTGCCAGCAGCCCTCGTACGGCTGGAAACACCATATATTTT. This translates into CASSPRTAGNTIYF.

This chain connects TRBV6-2 or TRBV6-3 to TRBJ2-4; the D gene could be TRBD1 or TRBD2 (5 bases each). Germline loops: CDR1 MNHEY, CDR2 SVGEGT. Trimming cost V 7 bases and J 0 bases, with 10 bases left between them. The CDR3 is 14 amino acids. The CDR3 DNA follows: TGTGCCAGCAAACCTGGGGGAGCCAAAAACATTCAGTACTTC. The encoded protein is CASKPGGAKNIQYF.

The rearrangement uses TRBV11-3 and TRBJ2-7; a weak D match, TRBD2 (5 bases). The germline V and J ends were trimmed by 1 base and 7 bases, with 20 bases remaining between them. The V gene's germline CDR1 is SGHNT and CDR2 YENEEA. CDR3 length: 16 residues. This CDR3 reads CASSLASTPTTREQYF. DNA for the CDR3: TGTGCCAGCAGCTTAGCTTCGACCCCTACTACTAGGGAGCAGTACTTC.

Written as DNA, the CDR3 is TGTGCCAGCAGCTCCAGTTCGCTAGCGGGGGCAGAGACCCAGTACTTC. This gives the protein CASSSSSLAGAETQYF. The chain joins TRBV7-2 to TRBJ2-5, with 10 bases identical to TRBD2. The V segment lost 4 bases and the J segment 4 bases; nucleotides outside the gene matches: 9. Germline CDR1 reads SGHTA; CDR2 reads FQGNSA. The length of the CDR3 is 16 residues. Full variable domain (remainder filled in from reference TRBV7-2 and TRBJ2-5): GAGVSQSPSNKVTEKGKDVELRCDPISGHTALYWYRQSLGQGLEFLIYFQGNSAPDKSGLPSDRFSAERTGGSVSTLTIQRTQQEDSAVYLCASSSSSLAGAETQYFGPGTRLLVL.

This clonotype has just a few counts. The CDR3 does not close with the conserved phenylalanine or tryptophan, likely indicating a read error. V and J are TRBV5-1 and TRBJ1-2; D is possibly TRBD1 (6 bases). Looked up from germline, CDR1 is SGHRS and CDR2 is YFSETQ. The germline V and J ends were trimmed by 0 bases and 3 bases, with 9 bases remaining between them. CDR3 length: 14 residues. CDR3 bases: TGCGCCAGCAGCTTGGCAGGGGTGGACTATGGCTACACCCTC. Translation: CASSLAGVDYGYTL.

This clonotype came up a few times. The rearrangement links TRBV29-1 to TRBJ1-1; D ambiguous. The germline gives CDR1 SQVTM, CDR2 ANQGSEA. The CDR3 has 13 amino acids. V lost 6 bases to trimming and J lost 0 bases, with 11 bases between them. This CDR3 reads CSVGETMNTEAFF. CDR3 DNA sequence: TGCAGCGTCGGCGAGACCATGAACACTGAAGCTTTCTTT.

V and J are TRBV18 and TRBJ1-2, with D hard to call. Looked up from germline, CDR1 is KGHSH and CDR2 is LQKENI. V was pared by 2 bases and J by 8 bases, with 12 bases between. The length of the CDR3 is 13 residues. The CDR3 nucleotides read TGTGCCAGCTCACCAAGCCGGTTCGAGGGCTACACCTTC. As protein: CASSPSRFEGYTF.